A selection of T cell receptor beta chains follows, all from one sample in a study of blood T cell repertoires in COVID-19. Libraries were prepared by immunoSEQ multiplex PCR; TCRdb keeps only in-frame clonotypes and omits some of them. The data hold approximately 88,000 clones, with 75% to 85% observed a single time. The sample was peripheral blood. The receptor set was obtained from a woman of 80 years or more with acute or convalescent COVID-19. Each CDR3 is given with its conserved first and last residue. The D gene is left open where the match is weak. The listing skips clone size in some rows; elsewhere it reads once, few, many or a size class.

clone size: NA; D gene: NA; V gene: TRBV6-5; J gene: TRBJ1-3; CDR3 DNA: TGTGCCAGCTATCTTGAGGGCACTGGAAACACCATATATTTT; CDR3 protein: CASYLEGTGNTIYF
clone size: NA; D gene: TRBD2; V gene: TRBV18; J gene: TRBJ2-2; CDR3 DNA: TGTGCCAGCTCACCACCGGTGGTGACTAGCGGGAGCACCGGGGAGCTGTTTTTT; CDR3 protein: CASSPPVVTSGSTGELFF
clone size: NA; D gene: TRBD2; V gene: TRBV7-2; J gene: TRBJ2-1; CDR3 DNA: TGTGCCAGCACCGCGACGGGACTAGCGGGAGAGGAGCAGTTCTTC; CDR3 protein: CASTATGLAGEEQFF
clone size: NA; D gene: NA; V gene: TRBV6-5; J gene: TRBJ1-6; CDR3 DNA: TGTGCCAGCAGTTACGGGCCTAATTCACCCCTCCACTTT; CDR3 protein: CASSYGPNSPLHF
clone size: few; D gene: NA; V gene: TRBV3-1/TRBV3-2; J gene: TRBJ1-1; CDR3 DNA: TGTGCCAGCAGCTCGTTTACAGCTATGAACACTGAAGCTTTCTTT; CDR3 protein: CASSSFTAMNTEAFF
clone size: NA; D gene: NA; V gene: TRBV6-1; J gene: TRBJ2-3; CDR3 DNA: TGTGCCAGCAGTGAACAGGGTAACCCATTTTATACGCAGTATTTT; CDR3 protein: CASSEQGNPFYTQYF
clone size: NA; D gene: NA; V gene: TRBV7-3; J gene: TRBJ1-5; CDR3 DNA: TGTGCCAGCAGCATTGTATGCCTGCGAGGTCAGCCCCAGCATTTT; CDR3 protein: CASSIVCLRGQPQHF
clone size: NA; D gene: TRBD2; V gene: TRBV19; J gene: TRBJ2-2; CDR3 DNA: TGTGCCAGTAGCCTAGCGGGAGTCACCGGGGAGCTGTTTTTT; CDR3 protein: CASSLAGVTGELFF
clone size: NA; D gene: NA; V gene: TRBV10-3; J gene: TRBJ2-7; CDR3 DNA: TGTGCCATCAGCCACGGGACACAATCCGAGCAGTACTTC; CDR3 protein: CAISHGTQSEQYF
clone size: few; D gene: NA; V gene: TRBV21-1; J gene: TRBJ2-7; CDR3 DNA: TGTGCCAGCATAATACCGGGACTAGCGGGGAGGGCCTACGAGCAGTACTTC; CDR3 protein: CASIIPGLAGRAYEQYF
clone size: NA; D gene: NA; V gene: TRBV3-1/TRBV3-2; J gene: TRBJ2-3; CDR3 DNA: TGTGCCAGCAGCCTAATGACTAGCACAGATACGCAGTATTTT; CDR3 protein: CASSLMTSTDTQYF
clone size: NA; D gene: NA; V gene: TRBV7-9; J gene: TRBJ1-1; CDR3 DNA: TGTGCCAGCAGCTTAGGTAAGGGGTTCGACACTGAAGCTTTCTTT; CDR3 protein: CASSLGKGFDTEAFF
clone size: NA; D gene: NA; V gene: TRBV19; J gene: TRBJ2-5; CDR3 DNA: TGTGCCAGTAGTACTCTCGCCGGACAGCAAGAGACCCAGTACTTC; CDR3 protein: CASSTLAGQQETQYF
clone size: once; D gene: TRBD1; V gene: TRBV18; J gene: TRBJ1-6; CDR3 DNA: TGTGCCAGCTCACTCCTACAGGGGACGAAAAATTCACCCCTCCACTTT; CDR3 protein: CASSLLQGTKNSPLHF
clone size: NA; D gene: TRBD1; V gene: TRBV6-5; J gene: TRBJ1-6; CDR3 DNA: TGTGCCAGCAGTTACGACAGGGGAGGTAGTTCACCCCTCCACTTT; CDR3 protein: CASSYDRGGSSPLHF
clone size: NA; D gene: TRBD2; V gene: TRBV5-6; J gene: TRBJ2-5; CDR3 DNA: TGTGCCAGCAGCCCGGGGGGGTGGCAAGAGACCCAGTACTTC; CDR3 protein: CASSPGGWQETQYF
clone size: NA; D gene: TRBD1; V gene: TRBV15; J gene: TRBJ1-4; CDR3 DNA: TGTGCCACCAGCAGAGCTAGCAGGGGGAGTTATGAAAAACTGTTTTTT; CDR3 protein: CATSRASRGSYEKLFF
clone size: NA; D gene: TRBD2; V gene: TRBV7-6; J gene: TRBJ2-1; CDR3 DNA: TGTGCCAGCAGCTTAGTGGTTAGCGGGAGCTCCTACAATGAGCAGTTCTTC; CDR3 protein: CASSLVVSGSSYNEQFF
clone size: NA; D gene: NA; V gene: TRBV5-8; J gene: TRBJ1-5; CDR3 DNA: TGTGCCAGCAGCTTGGAAGAGGAGCCCCAGCATTTT; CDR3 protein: CASSLEEEPQHF
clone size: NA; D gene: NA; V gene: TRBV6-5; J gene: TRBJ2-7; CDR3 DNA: TGTGCCAGCAGCCTCCGGGACATGACTTACGAGCAGTACTTC; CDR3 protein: CASSLRDMTYEQYF
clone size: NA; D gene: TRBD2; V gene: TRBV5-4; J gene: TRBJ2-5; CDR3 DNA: TGTGCCAGCAGCCTGACTAGCGGGAGGATCGCGCACCAAGAGACCCAGTACTTC; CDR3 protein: CASSLTSGRIAHQETQYF
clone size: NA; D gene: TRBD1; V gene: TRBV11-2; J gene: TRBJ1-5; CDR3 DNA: TGTGCCAGCAGCCCCCGGACAGGGGTCGATAGCAATCAGCCCCAGCATTTT; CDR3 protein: CASSPRTGVDSNQPQHF
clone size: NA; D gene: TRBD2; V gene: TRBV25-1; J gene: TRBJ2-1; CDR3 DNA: TGTGCCAGCAGTGAATGGACTAGCGGCTACAATGAGCAGTTCTTC; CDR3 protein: CASSEWTSGYNEQFF
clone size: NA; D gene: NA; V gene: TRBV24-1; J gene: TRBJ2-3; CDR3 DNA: TGTGCCACCAGTGATCCTCGGGAGAACACAGATACGCAGTATTTT; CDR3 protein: CATSDPRENTDTQYF
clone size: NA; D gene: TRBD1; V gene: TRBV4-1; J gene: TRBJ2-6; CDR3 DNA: TGCGCCAGCAGCGTCAGACAGGGGGCTTCTGGGGCCAACGTCCTGACTTTC; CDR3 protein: CASSVRQGASGANVLTF
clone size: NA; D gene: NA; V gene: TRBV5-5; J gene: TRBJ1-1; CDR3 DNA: TGTGCCAGCAGCTTGGTGGGTCCCTTTGGGAGTGAAGCTTTCTTT; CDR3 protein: CASSLVGPFGSEAFF
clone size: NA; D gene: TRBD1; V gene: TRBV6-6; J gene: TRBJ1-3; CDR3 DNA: TGTGCCAGCAGTTCAGGGACAGACTATGGAAACACCATATATTTT; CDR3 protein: CASSSGTDYGNTIYF